A single sample gave rise to the 7 T cell receptor beta chains below, sequenced in a study of identical twins. MiXCR, run by TCRdb on the 5' RACE reads, gives a single entry per CDR3 protein. This table has about 810,000 distinct CDR3 sequences, 9% to 15% appearing once. These data are also associated with another study on yellow fever vaccine responses in identical twins.

What was sequenced was PBMCs. These receptors were collected from a woman under 30 in good health.

V is TRBV20-1 and J is TRBJ2-3; TRBD2 agrees at 10 bases. Germline V lookup: CDR1 DFQATT, CDR2 SNEGSKA (reference sequence). The ends lost 0 bases at V and 11 bases at J; junction bases unmatched: 8. The CDR3 spans 14 residues. CDR3 residues: CSARDRGSGGRQYF. CDR3 nucleotide sequence: TGCAGTGCTAGAGATCGGGGTAGCGGGGGGCGGCAGTATTTT.

There are a few counts of this clonotype. This chain joins TRBV7-9 and TRBJ2-3, with a possible D match to TRBD1 (7 bases). This CDR3 comprises 15 residues. Germline V gene sequence: CDR1 SEHNR, CDR2 FQNEAQ (reference sequence). The germline V and J ends were trimmed by 5 bases and 3 bases, with 15 bases remaining between them. The CDR3 reads CASSNQGGVTDTQYF. In DNA, the CDR3 is TGTGCCAGCAGCAACCAGGGGGGAGTAACAGATACGCAGTATTTT.

Comments on this clonotype: The conserved closing phenylalanine or tryptophan is absent in this CDR3, likely reflecting a read error. The V call is TRBV5-1, the J call TRBJ1-1; D is undetermined. The V and J ends lost 0 bases and 1 base respectively, with 7 bases between them. The CDR3 runs 14 residues. The germline V gene has CDR1 SGHRS and CDR2 YFSETQ. CDR3 protein: CASSLATGNTEAFL. For the CDR3, the DNA is TGCGCCAGCAGCTTGGCCACGGGGAACACTGAAGCTTTCCTT.

The table lists this clonotype with many counts. The V gene is TRBV9, the J gene TRBJ1-3; TRBD1 might be the D (5 bases). Germline V gene sequence: CDR1 SGDLS, CDR2 YYNGEE. CDR3 size: 14 residues. The ends were cut back, 3 bases at V and 4 bases at J, with 11 bases in the middle. This CDR3 reads CASSAGSTGNTIYF. DNA of the CDR3: TGTGCCAGCAGCGCAGGGAGTACGGGAAACACCATATATTTT.

The rearrangement links TRBV7-9 to TRBJ2-7; possible D gene TRBD1, 5 bases. CDR3 size: 17 residues. Trimming shortened V by 5 bases and J by 2 bases, and 22 bases separated the two germline ends. The germline V gene encodes CDR1 SEHNR and CDR2 FQNEAQ (reference sequence). The CDR3 sequence is CASSRIDSPSSTYEQYV. The CDR3 bases are TGTGCCAGCAGCCGAATCGACAGCCCTAGTTCCACCTACGAGCAGTACGTC.

The chain is built from TRBV2 and TRBJ2-7, with a possible D match to TRBD1 (6 bases). There are 15 residues in the CDR3. V shed 7 bases and J shed 2 bases, with 18 bases lying between them. From germline, CDR1 is SNHLY and CDR2 FYNNEI. The chain's CDR3 is CASTPHIQGPYEQYF. The CDR3 DNA reads TGTGCCAGCACCCCCCACATACAGGGACCCTACGAGCAGTACTTC.

The chain couples TRBV20-1 to TRBJ2-1; TRBD2 matches 14 bases. After removal of 5 bases from V and 8 bases from J, the junction contained 8 bases not matched to a gene. The CDR3 has 15 amino acids. From germline, CDR1 is DFQATT and CDR2 SNEGSKA (reference sequence). DNA of the CDR3: TGCAGTGCTTCCGGACTAGCGGGGGGCAGGGATGAGCAGTTCTTC. The encoded protein is CSASGLAGGRDEQFF.